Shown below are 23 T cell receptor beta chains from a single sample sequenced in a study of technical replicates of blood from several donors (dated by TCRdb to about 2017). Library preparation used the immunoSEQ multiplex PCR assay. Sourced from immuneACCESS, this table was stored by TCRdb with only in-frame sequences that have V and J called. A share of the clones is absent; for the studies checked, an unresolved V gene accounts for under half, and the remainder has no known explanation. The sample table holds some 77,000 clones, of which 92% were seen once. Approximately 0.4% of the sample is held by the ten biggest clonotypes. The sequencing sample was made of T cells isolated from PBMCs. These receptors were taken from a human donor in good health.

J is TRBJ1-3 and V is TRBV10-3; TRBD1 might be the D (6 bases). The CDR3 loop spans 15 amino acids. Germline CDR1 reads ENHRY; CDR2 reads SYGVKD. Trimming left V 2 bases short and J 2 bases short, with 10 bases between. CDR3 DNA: TGTGCCATCAGTGAGCACAGGGCGGCTGGAAACACCATATATTTT. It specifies CAISEHRAAGNTIYF.

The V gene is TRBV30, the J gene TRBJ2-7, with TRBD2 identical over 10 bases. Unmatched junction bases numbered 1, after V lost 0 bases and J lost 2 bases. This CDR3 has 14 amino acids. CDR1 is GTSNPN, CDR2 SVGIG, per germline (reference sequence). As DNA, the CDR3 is TGTGCCTGGAGTGTAGCGGGAGGGCCCTACGAGCAGTACTTC. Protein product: CAWSVAGGPYEQYF.

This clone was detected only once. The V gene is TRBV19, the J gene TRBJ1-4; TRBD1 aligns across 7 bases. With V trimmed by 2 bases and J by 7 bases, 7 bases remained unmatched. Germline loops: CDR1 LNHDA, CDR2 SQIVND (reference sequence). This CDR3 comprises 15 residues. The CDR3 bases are TGTGCCAGTAGTATATCCCCAGGGGGAGGTGAAAAACTGTTTTTT. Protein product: CASSISPGGGEKLFF.

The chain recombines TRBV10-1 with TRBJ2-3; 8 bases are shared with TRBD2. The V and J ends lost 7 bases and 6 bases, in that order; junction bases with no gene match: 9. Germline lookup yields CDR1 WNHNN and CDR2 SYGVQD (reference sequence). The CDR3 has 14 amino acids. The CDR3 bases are TGCGCCAGCAACCCGGGACTAGAAGAGGATACGCAGTATTTT. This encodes CASNPGLEEDTQYF.

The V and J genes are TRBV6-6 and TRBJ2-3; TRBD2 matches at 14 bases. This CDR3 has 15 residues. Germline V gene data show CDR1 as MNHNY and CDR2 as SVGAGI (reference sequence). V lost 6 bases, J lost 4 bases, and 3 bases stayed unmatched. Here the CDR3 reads CASRGTSGSPDTQYF. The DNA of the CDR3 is TGTGCCAGCAGGGGGACTAGCGGGAGTCCAGATACGCAGTATTTT.

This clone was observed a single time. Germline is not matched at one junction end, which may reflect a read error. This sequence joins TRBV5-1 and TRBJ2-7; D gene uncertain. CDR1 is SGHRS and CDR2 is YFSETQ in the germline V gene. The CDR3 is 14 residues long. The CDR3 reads CASSLVYPSDEQYF. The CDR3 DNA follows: TGCGCCAGCAGCTTGGTATATCCCTCCGACGAGCAGTACTTC.

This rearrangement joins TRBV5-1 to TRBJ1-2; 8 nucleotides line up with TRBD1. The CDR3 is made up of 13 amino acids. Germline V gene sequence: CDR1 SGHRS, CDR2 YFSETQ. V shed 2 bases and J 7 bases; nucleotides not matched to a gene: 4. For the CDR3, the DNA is TGCGCCAGCAGCTTTGACAGGGGACGTGGCTACACCTTC. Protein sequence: CASSFDRGRGYTF.

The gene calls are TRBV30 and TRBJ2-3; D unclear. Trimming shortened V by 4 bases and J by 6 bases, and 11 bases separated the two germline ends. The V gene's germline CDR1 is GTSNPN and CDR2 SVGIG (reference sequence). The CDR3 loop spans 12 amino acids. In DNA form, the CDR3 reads TGTGCCTGGAATGTCGGAGTCGATACGCAGTATTTT. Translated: CAWNVGVDTQYF.

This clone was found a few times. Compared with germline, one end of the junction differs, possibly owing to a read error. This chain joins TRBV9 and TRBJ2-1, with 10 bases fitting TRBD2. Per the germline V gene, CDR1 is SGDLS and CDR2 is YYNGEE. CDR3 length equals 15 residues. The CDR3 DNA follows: TGTGCCAGCAGCATGAGCGGGAGGGCCTATAATGAGCAGTTCTTC. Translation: CASSMSGRAYNEQFF.

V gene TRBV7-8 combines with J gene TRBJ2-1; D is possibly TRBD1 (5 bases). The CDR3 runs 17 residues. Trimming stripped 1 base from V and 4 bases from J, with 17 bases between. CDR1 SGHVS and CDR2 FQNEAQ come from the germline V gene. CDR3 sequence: CASSLGVGQGVYNEQFF. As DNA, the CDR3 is TGTGCCAGCAGCTTAGGGGTGGGGCAGGGTGTATACAATGAGCAGTTCTTC.

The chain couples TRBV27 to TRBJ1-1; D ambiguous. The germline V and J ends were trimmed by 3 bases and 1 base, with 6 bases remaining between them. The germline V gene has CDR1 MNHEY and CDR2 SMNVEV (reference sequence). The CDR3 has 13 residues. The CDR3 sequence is CASSFGENTEAFF. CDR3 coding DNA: TGTGCCAGCAGTTTCGGGGAGAACACTGAAGCTTTCTTT.

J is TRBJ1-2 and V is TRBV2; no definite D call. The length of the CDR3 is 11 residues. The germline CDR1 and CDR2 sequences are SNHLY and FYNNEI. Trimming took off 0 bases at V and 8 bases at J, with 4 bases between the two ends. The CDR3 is CASSEARGYTF. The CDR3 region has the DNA TGTGCCAGCAGTGAAGCGCGAGGCTACACCTTC.

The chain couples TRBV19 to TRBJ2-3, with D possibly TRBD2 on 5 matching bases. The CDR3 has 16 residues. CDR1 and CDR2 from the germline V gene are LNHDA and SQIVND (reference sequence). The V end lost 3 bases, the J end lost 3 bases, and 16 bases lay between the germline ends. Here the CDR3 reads CASSIRERDVTDTQYF. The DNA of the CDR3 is TGTGCCAGTAGTATCAGAGAACGGGATGTGACAGATACGCAGTATTTT.

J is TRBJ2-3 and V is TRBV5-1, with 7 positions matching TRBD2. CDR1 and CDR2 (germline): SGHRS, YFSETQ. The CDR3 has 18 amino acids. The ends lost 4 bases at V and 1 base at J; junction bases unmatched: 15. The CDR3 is CASSMPSGSRGGTDTQYF. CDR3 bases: TGCGCCAGCAGCATGCCTAGCGGCTCTCGGGGGGGCACAGATACGCAGTATTTT.

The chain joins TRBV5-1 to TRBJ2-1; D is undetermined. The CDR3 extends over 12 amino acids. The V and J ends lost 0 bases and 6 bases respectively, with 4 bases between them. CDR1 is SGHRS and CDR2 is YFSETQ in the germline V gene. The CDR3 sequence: CASSLGVNEQFF. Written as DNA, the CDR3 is TGCGCCAGCAGCTTGGGAGTCAATGAGCAGTTCTTC.

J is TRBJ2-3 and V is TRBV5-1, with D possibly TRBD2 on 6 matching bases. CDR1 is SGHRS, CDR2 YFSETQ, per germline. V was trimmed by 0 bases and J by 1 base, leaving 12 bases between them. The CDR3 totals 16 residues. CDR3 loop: CASSLERERGTDTQYF. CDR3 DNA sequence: TGCGCCAGCAGCTTGGAACGGGAGAGAGGCACAGATACGCAGTATTTT.

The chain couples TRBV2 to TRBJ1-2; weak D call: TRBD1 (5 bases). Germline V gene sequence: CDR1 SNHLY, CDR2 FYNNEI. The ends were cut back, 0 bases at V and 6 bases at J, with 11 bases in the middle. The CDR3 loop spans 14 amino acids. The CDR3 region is CASSEAQVGHGYTF. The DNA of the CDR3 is TGTGCCAGCAGTGAAGCACAGGTCGGGCATGGCTACACCTTC. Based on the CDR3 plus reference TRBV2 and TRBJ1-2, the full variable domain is EPEVTQTPSHQVTQMGQEVILRCVPISNHLYFYWYRQILGQKVEFLVSFYNNEISEKSEIFDDQFSVERPDGSNFTLKIRSTKLEDSAMYFCASSEAQVGHGYTFGSGTRLTVV.

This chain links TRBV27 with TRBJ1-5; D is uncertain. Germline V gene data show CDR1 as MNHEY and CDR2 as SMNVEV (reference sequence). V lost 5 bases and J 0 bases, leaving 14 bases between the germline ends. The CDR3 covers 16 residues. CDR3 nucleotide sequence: TGTGCCAGCAGTGCCAAAGACTGGTATAGCAATCAGCCCCAGCATTTT. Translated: CASSAKDWYSNQPQHF.

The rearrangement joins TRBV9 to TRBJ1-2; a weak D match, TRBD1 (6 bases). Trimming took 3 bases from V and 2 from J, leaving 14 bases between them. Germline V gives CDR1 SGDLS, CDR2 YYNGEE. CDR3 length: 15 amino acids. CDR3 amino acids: CASSALEGGNYGYTF. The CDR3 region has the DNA TGTGCCAGCAGCGCCCTAGAGGGGGGGAACTATGGCTACACCTTC.

The CDR3 region is CASSFGGKNEQYF. The DNA for the CDR3 is TGCGCCAGCAGCTTTGGCGGGAAGAACGAGCAGTACTTC. This chain connects TRBV5-1 to TRBJ2-7; weak D call: TRBD2 (6 bases). The V end was cut by 2 bases, the J end by 5 bases, with 11 bases between. The CDR3 consists of 13 residues. CDR1 SGHRS and CDR2 YFSETQ come from the germline V gene.

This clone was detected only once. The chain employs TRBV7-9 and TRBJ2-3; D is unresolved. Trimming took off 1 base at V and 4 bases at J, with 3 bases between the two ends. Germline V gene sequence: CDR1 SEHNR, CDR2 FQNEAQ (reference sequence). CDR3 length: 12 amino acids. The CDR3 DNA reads TGTGCCAGCAGCTTAGTCGCAGATACGCAGTATTTT. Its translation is CASSLVADTQYF.

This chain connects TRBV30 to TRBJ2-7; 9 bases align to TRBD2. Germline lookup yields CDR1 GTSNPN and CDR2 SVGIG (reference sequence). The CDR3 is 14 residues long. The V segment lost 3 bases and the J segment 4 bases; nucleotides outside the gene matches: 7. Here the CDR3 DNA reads TGTGCCTGGAGCTCTAGCGGGGCTCTATACGAGCAGTACTTC. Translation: CAWSSSGALYEQYF.

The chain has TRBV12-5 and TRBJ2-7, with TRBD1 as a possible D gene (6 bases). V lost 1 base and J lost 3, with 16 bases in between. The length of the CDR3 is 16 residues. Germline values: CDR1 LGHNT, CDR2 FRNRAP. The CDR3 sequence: CASGLATGARGYEQYF. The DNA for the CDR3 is TGTGCTAGTGGTTTGGCCACCGGGGCCAGGGGCTACGAGCAGTACTTC.